The clone carrying this T cell receptor beta chain was observed a handful of times. The repertoire was sequenced with immunoSEQ multiplex PCR; TCRdb's copy has only in-frame clones and lacks some. Of about 280,000 clones listed, around 86% are singletons. The V and J ends lost 8 bases and 2 bases, in that order; junction bases with no gene match: 8. There are 14 residues in the CDR3. Looked up from germline, CDR1 is LNHDA and CDR2 is SQIVND (reference sequence). The data were taken from a study of blood T cell repertoires in COVID-19. Study information: PBMCs, B-cell-depleted T cells, or T cells were the source of the cDNA or gDNA that made up the material.

This chain connects TRBV19 to TRBJ1-2; 7 bases line up with TRBD1. The sample taken for sequencing was peripheral blood. This sequence was found in a woman in her thirties or forties who had recovered from COVID-19. The CDR3 region has the DNA TGTGCCAGTGGGGGGACAGCGCTCAACTATGGCTACACCTTC. This gives the protein CASGGTALNYGYTF.